This is a list of T cell receptor beta chains from one sample in a study of cytomegalovirus exposure and HLA in healthy donors. Only in-frame clones appear in the TCRdb table, and some are missing; sequencing was by immunoSEQ multiplex PCR. The table shows about 200,000 clones, with approximately 79% occurring only once. The sample consisted of PBMCs. The source is a girl between 10 and 17 years old in good health and CMV-seropositive. Each CDR3 is given with its conserved first and last residue. A D gene is named only where the DNA matches it firmly. Expanded clones get a size class; other rows say once, few or many, or leave the size out.

V gene: TRBV27
J gene: TRBJ1-6
clone size: -
D gene: -
CDR3 DNA: TGTGCCAGCAGTTTATCCACCCCGCCCCCCGTGAGCTCCTATAATTCACCCCTCCACTTT
CDR3 protein: CASSLSTPPPVSSYNSPLHF

V gene: TRBV11-2
J gene: TRBJ2-1
clone size: -
D gene: -
CDR3 DNA: TGTGCCAGCAGCTTAAGGAATAAGGGGGGGCCATTAGTAAATGAGCAGTTCTTC
CDR3 protein: CASSLRNKGGPLVNEQFF

V gene: TRBV6-5
J gene: TRBJ2-7
clone size: -
D gene: -
CDR3 DNA: TGTGCCAGCAGTTACTCGAGGGAGGTTTACTCCTACGAGCAGTACTTC
CDR3 protein: CASSYSREVYSYEQYF

V gene: TRBV5-1
J gene: TRBJ1-2
clone size: -
D gene: -
CDR3 DNA: TGCGCCAGCAGCTTGGGGATTGGGGAGGACGGCTACACCTTC
CDR3 protein: CASSLGIGEDGYTF

V gene: TRBV6-4
J gene: TRBJ1-1
clone size: once
D gene: -
CDR3 DNA: TGTGCCAGCAGTGACACAGGGCACACTGAAGCTTTCTTT
CDR3 protein: CASSDTGHTEAFF

V gene: TRBV30
J gene: TRBJ2-1
clone size: -
D gene: TRBD2
CDR3 DNA: TGTGCCTGGACTAGCGGGGGGTTCAATGAGCAGTTCTTC
CDR3 protein: CAWTSGGFNEQFF

V gene: TRBV4-2
J gene: TRBJ2-3
clone size: -
D gene: -
CDR3 DNA: TGTGCCAGCAGCCAAGATGTCGGTAGCGGACTAACAGATACGCAGTATTTT
CDR3 protein: CASSQDVGSGLTDTQYF

V gene: TRBV9
J gene: TRBJ2-1
clone size: -
D gene: TRBD1
CDR3 DNA: TGTGCCAGCAGCGTAGGGGCCGGGACAGGGCCGTACAATGAGCAGTTCTTC
CDR3 protein: CASSVGAGTGPYNEQFF

V gene: TRBV4-3
J gene: TRBJ2-4
clone size: -
D gene: TRBD2
CDR3 DNA: TGCGCCAGCAGCCAAGATAGACTAGCGGGGGTAGGGTACTTC
CDR3 protein: CASSQDRLAGVGYF

V gene: TRBV10-2
J gene: TRBJ2-3
clone size: -
D gene: TRBD2
CDR3 DNA: TGCGCCAGCAGTGAGAAGGTAGCGGGGGGGAAAAGCACAGATACGCAGTATTTT
CDR3 protein: CASSEKVAGGKSTDTQYF

V gene: TRBV4-3
J gene: TRBJ1-2
clone size: few
D gene: TRBD1
CDR3 DNA: TGCGCCAGCAGCCAAATGACAGGGAACTATGGCTACACCTTC
CDR3 protein: CASSQMTGNYGYTF

V gene: TRBV11-2
J gene: TRBJ1-2
clone size: -
D gene: -
CDR3 DNA: TGTGCCAGCAGCTTGGGCGGGGGTAGTGACGGCTACACCTTC
CDR3 protein: CASSLGGGSDGYTF

V gene: TRBV9
J gene: TRBJ2-7
clone size: -
D gene: TRBD1
CDR3 DNA: TGTGCCAGCAGCGTAGCCCCCGGGACAGGGGAGGAGCAGTACTTC
CDR3 protein: CASSVAPGTGEEQYF

V gene: TRBV6-5
J gene: TRBJ1-5
clone size: -
D gene: TRBD1
CDR3 DNA: TGTGCCAGCAGTTCACAGGGGGCGGTCAGCAATCAGCCCCAGCATTTT
CDR3 protein: CASSSQGAVSNQPQHF

V gene: TRBV7-2
J gene: TRBJ1-5
clone size: -
D gene: TRBD1
CDR3 DNA: TGTGCCAGCAAAACAGGGACAGTCTATAGCAATCAGCCCCAGCATTTT
CDR3 protein: CASKTGTVYSNQPQHF

V gene: TRBV11-3
J gene: TRBJ2-2
clone size: -
D gene: -
CDR3 DNA: TGTGCCAGCAGCTTAGGGCAGACTAACACCGGGGAGCTGTTTTTT
CDR3 protein: CASSLGQTNTGELFF

V gene: TRBV2
J gene: TRBJ2-7
clone size: once
D gene: -
CDR3 DNA: TGTGCCAGCAGTAAGCCGGACATCTACGAGCAGTACTTC
CDR3 protein: CASSKPDIYEQYF

V gene: TRBV6-6
J gene: TRBJ1-2
clone size: -
D gene: -
CDR3 DNA: TGTGCCAGCAGCACACCTGTCCTCGCTAACTATGGCTACACCTTC
CDR3 protein: CASSTPVLANYGYTF

V gene: TRBV30
J gene: TRBJ2-1
clone size: -
D gene: TRBD2
CDR3 DNA: TGTGCCTGGAGTGCGGGACTACAAGGAAATGAGCAGTTCTTC
CDR3 protein: CAWSAGLQGNEQFF

V gene: TRBV4-1
J gene: TRBJ1-1
clone size: few
D gene: -
CDR3 DNA: TGCGCCAGCAGCCAAGAGGTACAGGGTAACACTGAAGCTTTCTTT
CDR3 protein: CASSQEVQGNTEAFF

V gene: TRBV27
J gene: TRBJ1-6
clone size: few
D gene: -
CDR3 DNA: TGTGCCAGCAGTCTACTGGGCCGGGACAACTATAATTCACCCCTCCACTTT
CDR3 protein: CASSLLGRDNYNSPLHF

V gene: TRBV10-3
J gene: TRBJ2-4
clone size: -
D gene: -
CDR3 DNA: TGTGCCATCAGTGAGTCTCCGTACACGGGGACCAAAAACATTCAGTACTTC
CDR3 protein: CAISESPYTGTKNIQYF

V gene: TRBV4-2
J gene: TRBJ2-1
clone size: -
D gene: TRBD2
CDR3 DNA: TGTGCCAGCAGCCGCGGGACTAGACATTACAATGAGCAGTTCTTC
CDR3 protein: CASSRGTRHYNEQFF

V gene: TRBV6-1
J gene: TRBJ1-2
clone size: -
D gene: -
CDR3 DNA: TGTGCCAGCAGTGAAGCAGCTGAGGCCTTTAACTATGGCTACACCTTC
CDR3 protein: CASSEAAEAFNYGYTF

V gene: TRBV7-2
J gene: TRBJ2-5
clone size: -
D gene: TRBD2
CDR3 DNA: TGTGCCAGCAGCTTCCAAGCGGGGGATGGGGAGACCCAGTACTTC
CDR3 protein: CASSFQAGDGETQYF

V gene: TRBV4-2
J gene: TRBJ2-7
clone size: -
D gene: TRBD2
CDR3 DNA: TGTGCCAGCAGCCAGTCTATCGGGGGGGCGTCCTACGAGCAGTACTTC
CDR3 protein: CASSQSIGGASYEQYF

V gene: TRBV6-4
J gene: TRBJ2-3
clone size: -
D gene: TRBD1
CDR3 DNA: TGTGCCAGCAACAGGACAGGGGCCACAGATACGCAGTATTTT
CDR3 protein: CASNRTGATDTQYF

V gene: TRBV6-5
J gene: TRBJ1-2
clone size: -
D gene: -
CDR3 DNA: TGTGCCAGCAGCAACACCCAGGGCTGGGGCTACACCTTC
CDR3 protein: CASSNTQGWGYTF

V gene: TRBV18
J gene: TRBJ2-6
clone size: -
D gene: -
CDR3 DNA: TGTGCCAGCTCACGGACAGTGGGTTCTGGGGCCAACGTCCTGACTTTC
CDR3 protein: CASSRTVGSGANVLTF

V gene: TRBV2
J gene: TRBJ1-2
clone size: -
D gene: TRBD1
CDR3 DNA: TGTGCCAGCAGTGAAGCTGGGACAGGGGGCCATGGCTACACCTTC
CDR3 protein: CASSEAGTGGHGYTF

V gene: TRBV7-8
J gene: TRBJ2-5
clone size: -
D gene: TRBD2
CDR3 DNA: TGTGCCAGCAGCTTAGAGCAGCGGGGGGCAAAAGGGAAGACCCAGTACTTC
CDR3 protein: CASSLEQRGAKGKTQYF

V gene: TRBV6-5
J gene: TRBJ1-3
clone size: -
D gene: -
CDR3 DNA: TGTGCCAGCAGTCCCGGGAGCTCTGGAAACACCATATATTTT
CDR3 protein: CASSPGSSGNTIYF

V gene: TRBV10-3
J gene: TRBJ2-5
clone size: -
D gene: TRBD1
CDR3 DNA: TGTGCCATCAGCGGACAGGGGGGGAGTGAGACCCAGTACTTC
CDR3 protein: CAISGQGGSETQYF

V gene: TRBV27
J gene: TRBJ1-4
clone size: -
D gene: -
CDR3 DNA: TGTGCCAGCAGTTTTGGGGCAGGGAATGAAAAACTGTTTTTT
CDR3 protein: CASSFGAGNEKLFF

V gene: TRBV14
J gene: TRBJ2-1
clone size: -
D gene: TRBD2
CDR3 DNA: TGTGCCAGCAGCGCCGGGACTAGCGGGATGAGGGGTGTGCAGTTCTTC
CDR3 protein: CASSAGTSGMRGVQFF

V gene: TRBV2
J gene: TRBJ2-7
clone size: -
D gene: TRBD2
CDR3 DNA: TGTGCCAGCATTAACGCGGGGGGAAACTACGAGCAGTACTTC
CDR3 protein: CASINAGGNYEQYF

V gene: TRBV5-6
J gene: TRBJ1-1
clone size: few
D gene: -
CDR3 DNA: TGTGCCAGCAGCTCAACAGGGATGGGCACTGAAGCTTTCTTT
CDR3 protein: CASSSTGMGTEAFF

V gene: TRBV5-8
J gene: TRBJ2-3
clone size: -
D gene: TRBD2
CDR3 DNA: TGTGCCAGCAGCTTGGCCAGCGGGGTCACAGATACGCAGTATTTT
CDR3 protein: CASSLASGVTDTQYF

V gene: TRBV27
J gene: TRBJ2-1
clone size: -
D gene: TRBD1
CDR3 DNA: TGTGCCAGCACCAGGACAGGGGGCTACGATGAGCAGTTCTTC
CDR3 protein: CASTRTGGYDEQFF

V gene: TRBV29-1
J gene: TRBJ1-2
clone size: -
D gene: -
CDR3 DNA: TGCAGCGTTGATGAGGGCCTAGCTAACTATGGCTACACCTTC
CDR3 protein: CSVDEGLANYGYTF

V gene: TRBV6-6
J gene: TRBJ1-5
clone size: once
D gene: -
CDR3 DNA: TGTGCCAGCAGTAACCAAGAGATCCATTGGCATTTT
CDR3 protein: CASSNQEIHWHF

V gene: TRBV27
J gene: TRBJ1-2
clone size: -
D gene: TRBD1
CDR3 DNA: TGTGCCAGCAGTCCCCGCCCGGGACAGTTCTATGGCTACACCTTC
CDR3 protein: CASSPRPGQFYGYTF

V gene: TRBV4-1
J gene: TRBJ2-7
clone size: -
D gene: TRBD2
CDR3 DNA: TGCGCCAGCAGCCAGGAGCGCGGGACTAGCGGGGAGAAATACGAGCAGTACTTC
CDR3 protein: CASSQERGTSGEKYEQYF

V gene: TRBV7-2
J gene: TRBJ2-2
clone size: -
D gene: TRBD2
CDR3 DNA: TGTGCCAGCAGCTATGGACTAGCGGGGGGCGCGAACACCGGGGAGCTGTTTTTT
CDR3 protein: CASSYGLAGGANTGELFF

V gene: TRBV7-9
J gene: TRBJ2-5
clone size: -
D gene: TRBD1
CDR3 DNA: TGTGCCAGCAGCTCCCGGGACAGGGGGCTTGGCGAGACCCAGTACTTC
CDR3 protein: CASSSRDRGLGETQYF

V gene: TRBV9
J gene: TRBJ2-7
clone size: few
D gene: -
CDR3 DNA: TGTGCCAGCAGCGTAGAAGACAGGCCCTACGAGCAGTACTTC
CDR3 protein: CASSVEDRPYEQYF

V gene: TRBV15
J gene: TRBJ2-5
clone size: -
D gene: TRBD2
CDR3 DNA: TGTGCCACCAGTCTCCCTTATAGCGGGGATGAGACCCAGTACTTC
CDR3 protein: CATSLPYSGDETQYF

V gene: TRBV25-1
J gene: TRBJ2-3
clone size: -
D gene: -
CDR3 DNA: TGTGCCAGCAGTGATGGCCTCAACACAGATACGCAGTATTTT
CDR3 protein: CASSDGLNTDTQYF

V gene: TRBV5-5
J gene: TRBJ2-7
clone size: -
D gene: TRBD2
CDR3 DNA: TGTGCCAGCAGCGGGGGGGCCTACGAGCAGTACTTC
CDR3 protein: CASSGGAYEQYF

V gene: TRBV14
J gene: TRBJ2-5
clone size: -
D gene: -
CDR3 DNA: TGTGCCAGCAGCCAAGGTAGCCGGGAAGGGACCCAGTACTTC
CDR3 protein: CASSQGSREGTQYF

V gene: TRBV6-1
J gene: TRBJ1-2
clone size: -
D gene: TRBD1
CDR3 DNA: TGTGCCAGCCGGGGACAGGGGGCTTTAGACTATGGCTACACCTTC
CDR3 protein: CASRGQGALDYGYTF

V gene: TRBV25-1
J gene: TRBJ2-3
clone size: -
D gene: TRBD2
CDR3 DNA: TGTGCCAGCCACAAGCGGGGGGTGGATACGCAGTATTTT
CDR3 protein: CASHKRGVDTQYF

V gene: TRBV6-1
J gene: TRBJ2-7
clone size: -
D gene: TRBD2
CDR3 DNA: TGTGCCAGCAGTCCACTGGGAGCGGGGGACTACGAGCAGTACTTC
CDR3 protein: CASSPLGAGDYEQYF

V gene: TRBV5-8
J gene: TRBJ2-5
clone size: few
D gene: -
CDR3 DNA: TGTGCCAGCAGATCTGACACGGCTCAAGAGACCCAGTACTTC
CDR3 protein: CASRSDTAQETQYF

V gene: TRBV7-2
J gene: TRBJ1-3
clone size: -
D gene: TRBD1
CDR3 DNA: TGTGCCAGCAGCGACCGGGACAGGGGTGTCAGCACCATATATTTT
CDR3 protein: CASSDRDRGVSTIYF

V gene: TRBV6-1
J gene: TRBJ2-7
clone size: few
D gene: TRBD1
CDR3 DNA: TGTGCCAGCAGTTCGAGGGGGACAGGTTCCTACGAGCAGTACTTC
CDR3 protein: CASSSRGTGSYEQYF

V gene: TRBV11-3
J gene: TRBJ1-6
clone size: -
D gene: -
CDR3 DNA: TGTGCCAGCAGCCGGAATTCACCCCTCCACTTT
CDR3 protein: CASSRNSPLHF

V gene: TRBV11-3
J gene: TRBJ1-6
clone size: -
D gene: -
CDR3 DNA: TGTGCCAGCAGCGTGGAGGGAGGATCACCCCTCCACTTT
CDR3 protein: CASSVEGGSPLHF

V gene: TRBV5-5
J gene: TRBJ1-2
clone size: -
D gene: -
CDR3 DNA: TGTGCCAGCAGCTACGGGCGGAGGGGCACCTTC
CDR3 protein: CASSYGRRGTF